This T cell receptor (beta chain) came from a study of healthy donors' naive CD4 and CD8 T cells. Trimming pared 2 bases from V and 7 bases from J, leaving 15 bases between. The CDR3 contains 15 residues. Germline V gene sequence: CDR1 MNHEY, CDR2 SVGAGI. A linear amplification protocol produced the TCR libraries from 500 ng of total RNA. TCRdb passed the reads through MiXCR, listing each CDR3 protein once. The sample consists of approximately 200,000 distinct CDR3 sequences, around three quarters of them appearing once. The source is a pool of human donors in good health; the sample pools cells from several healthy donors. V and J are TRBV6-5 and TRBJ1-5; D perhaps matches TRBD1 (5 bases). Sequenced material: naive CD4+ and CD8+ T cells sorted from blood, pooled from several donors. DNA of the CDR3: TGTGCCAGCAGTTACGGTTTAGGGTCAGGGCAGCCCCAGCATTTT. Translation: CASSYGLGSGQPQHF.